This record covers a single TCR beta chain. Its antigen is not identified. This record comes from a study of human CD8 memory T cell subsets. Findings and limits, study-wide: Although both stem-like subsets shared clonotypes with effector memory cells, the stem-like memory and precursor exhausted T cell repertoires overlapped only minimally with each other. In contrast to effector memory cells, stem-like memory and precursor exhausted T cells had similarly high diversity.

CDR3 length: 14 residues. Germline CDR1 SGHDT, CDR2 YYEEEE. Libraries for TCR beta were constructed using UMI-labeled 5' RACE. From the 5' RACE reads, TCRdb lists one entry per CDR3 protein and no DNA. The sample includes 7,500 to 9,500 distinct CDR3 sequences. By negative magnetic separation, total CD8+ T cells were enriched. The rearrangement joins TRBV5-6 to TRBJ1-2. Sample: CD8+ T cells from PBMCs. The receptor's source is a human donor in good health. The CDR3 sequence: CASSPPTNHYGYTF.